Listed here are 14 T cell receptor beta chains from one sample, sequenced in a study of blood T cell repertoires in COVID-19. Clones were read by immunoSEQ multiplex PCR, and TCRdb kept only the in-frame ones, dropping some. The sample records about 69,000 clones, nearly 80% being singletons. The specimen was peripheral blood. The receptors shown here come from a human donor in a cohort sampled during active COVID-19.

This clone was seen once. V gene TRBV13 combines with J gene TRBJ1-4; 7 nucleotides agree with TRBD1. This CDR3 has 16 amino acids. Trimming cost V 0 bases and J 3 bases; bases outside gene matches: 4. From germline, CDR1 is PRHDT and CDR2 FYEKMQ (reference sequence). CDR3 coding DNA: TGTGCCAGCAGCTTAGGGACAGGGTTTGCTAATGAAAAACTGTTTTTT. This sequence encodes CASSLGTGFANEKLFF.

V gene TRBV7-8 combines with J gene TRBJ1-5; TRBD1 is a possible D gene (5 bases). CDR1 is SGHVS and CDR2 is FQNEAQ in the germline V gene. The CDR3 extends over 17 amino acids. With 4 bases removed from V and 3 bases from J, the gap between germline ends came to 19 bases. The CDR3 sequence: CASSSLVGQGTNQPQHF. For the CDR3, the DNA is TGTGCCAGCAGCTCACTGGTAGGCCAGGGTACCAATCAGCCCCAGCATTTT.

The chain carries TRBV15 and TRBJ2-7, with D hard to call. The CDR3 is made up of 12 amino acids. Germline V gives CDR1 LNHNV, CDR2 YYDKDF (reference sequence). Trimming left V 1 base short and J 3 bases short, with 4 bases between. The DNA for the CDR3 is TGTGCCACCAGCAGAGGTATCTACGAGCAGTACTTC. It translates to CATSRGIYEQYF.

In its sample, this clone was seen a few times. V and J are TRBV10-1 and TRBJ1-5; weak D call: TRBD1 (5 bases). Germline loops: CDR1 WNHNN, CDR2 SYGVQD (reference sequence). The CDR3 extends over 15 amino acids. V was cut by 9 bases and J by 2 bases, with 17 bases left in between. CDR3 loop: CARNAAGQGNQPQHF. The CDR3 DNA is TGCGCCAGAAATGCCGCGGGGCAAGGCAATCAGCCCCAGCATTTT.

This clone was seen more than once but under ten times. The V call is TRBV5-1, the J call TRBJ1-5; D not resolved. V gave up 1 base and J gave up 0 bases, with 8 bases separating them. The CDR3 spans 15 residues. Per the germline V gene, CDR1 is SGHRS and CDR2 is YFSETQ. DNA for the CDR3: TGCGCCAGCAGCTTGAACGGGTATAGCAATCAGCCCCAGCATTTT. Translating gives CASSLNGYSNQPQHF.

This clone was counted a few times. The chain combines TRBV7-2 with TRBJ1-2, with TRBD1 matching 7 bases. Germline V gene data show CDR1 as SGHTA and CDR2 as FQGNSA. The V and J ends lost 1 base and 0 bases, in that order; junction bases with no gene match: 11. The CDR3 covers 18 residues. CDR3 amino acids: CASSLGGDSRATNYGYTF. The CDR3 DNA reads TGTGCCAGCAGCTTAGGAGGGGACAGCAGGGCCACTAACTATGGCTACACCTTC. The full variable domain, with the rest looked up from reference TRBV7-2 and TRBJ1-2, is GAGVSQSPSNKVTEKGKDVELRCDPISGHTALYWYRQSLGQGLEFLIYFQGNSAPDKSGLPSDRFSAERTGGSVSTLTIQRTQQEDSAVYLCASSLGGDSRATNYGYTFGSGTRLTVV.

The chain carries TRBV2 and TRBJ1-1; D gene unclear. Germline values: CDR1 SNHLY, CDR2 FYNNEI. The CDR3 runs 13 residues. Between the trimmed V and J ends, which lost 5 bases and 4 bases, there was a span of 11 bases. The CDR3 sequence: CASSRTGSTEAFF. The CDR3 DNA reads TGTGCCAGCAGTAGGACGGGGAGCACTGAAGCTTTCTTT.

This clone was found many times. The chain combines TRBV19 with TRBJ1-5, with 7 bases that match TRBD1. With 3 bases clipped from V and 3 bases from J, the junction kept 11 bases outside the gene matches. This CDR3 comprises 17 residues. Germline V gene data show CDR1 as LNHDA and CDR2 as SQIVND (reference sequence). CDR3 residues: CASSIPPRDRPNQPQHF. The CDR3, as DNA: TGTGCCAGTAGTATCCCCCCACGGGACAGACCCAATCAGCCCCAGCATTTT.

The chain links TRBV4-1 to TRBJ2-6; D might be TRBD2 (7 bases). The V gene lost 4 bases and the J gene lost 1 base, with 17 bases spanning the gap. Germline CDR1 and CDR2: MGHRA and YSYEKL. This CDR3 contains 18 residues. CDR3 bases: TGCGCCAGCAGCCCTGGTGGGAGGGGGAGGTCTGGGGCCAACGTCCTGACTTTC. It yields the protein CASSPGGRGRSGANVLTF.

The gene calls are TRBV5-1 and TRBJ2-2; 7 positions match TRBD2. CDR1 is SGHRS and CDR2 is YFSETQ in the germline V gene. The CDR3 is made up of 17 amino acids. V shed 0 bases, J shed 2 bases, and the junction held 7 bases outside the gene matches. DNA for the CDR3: TGCGCCAGCAGCTTGGACGCGGGGGTTCCTAACACCGGGGAGCTGTTTTTT. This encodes CASSLDAGVPNTGELFF.

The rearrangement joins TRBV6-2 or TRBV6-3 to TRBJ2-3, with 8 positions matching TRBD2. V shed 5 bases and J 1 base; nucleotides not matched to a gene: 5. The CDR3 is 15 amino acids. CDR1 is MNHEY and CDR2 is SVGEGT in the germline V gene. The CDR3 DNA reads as TGTGCCAGCAGTAAGGCTAGCGGGCGCACAGATACGCAGTATTTT. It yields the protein CASSKASGRTDTQYF.

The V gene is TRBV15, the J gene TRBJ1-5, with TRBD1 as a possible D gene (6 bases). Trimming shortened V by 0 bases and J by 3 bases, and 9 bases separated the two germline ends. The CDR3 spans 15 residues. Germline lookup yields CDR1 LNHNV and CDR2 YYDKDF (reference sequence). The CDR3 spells CATSREDSLNQPQHF. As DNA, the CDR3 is TGTGCCACCAGCAGAGAGGACAGTCTCAATCAGCCCCAGCATTTT.

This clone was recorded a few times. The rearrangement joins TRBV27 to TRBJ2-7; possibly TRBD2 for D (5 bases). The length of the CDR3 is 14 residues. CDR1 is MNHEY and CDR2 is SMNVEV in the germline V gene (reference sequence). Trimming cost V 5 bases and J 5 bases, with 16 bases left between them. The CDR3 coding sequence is TGTGCCAGCAGTAAGAAGGGCTTCGGGGACGAGCAGTACTTC. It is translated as CASSKKGFGDEQYF.

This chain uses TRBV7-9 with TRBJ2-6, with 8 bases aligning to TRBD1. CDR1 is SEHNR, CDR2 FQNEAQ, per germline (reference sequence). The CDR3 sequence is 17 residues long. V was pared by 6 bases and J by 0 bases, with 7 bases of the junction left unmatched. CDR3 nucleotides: TGTGCCAGCAGGCCCGGGACAGGAGACTCTGGGGCCAACGTCCTGACTTTC. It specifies CASRPGTGDSGANVLTF. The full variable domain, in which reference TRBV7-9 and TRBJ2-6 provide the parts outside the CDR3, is DTGVSQNPRHKITKRGQNVTFRCDPISEHNRLYWYRQTLGQGPEFLTYFQNEAQLEKSRLLSDRFSAERPKGSFSTLEIQRTEQGDSAMYLCASRPGTGDSGANVLTFGAGSRLTVL.